This entry concerns a single T cell receptor beta chain. Its antigen is still unknown. CDR1 and CDR2 (germline): SEHNR, FQNEAQ (reference sequence). V was clipped by 4 bases and J by 5 bases, with 12 bases between them. The CDR3 extends over 13 amino acids. These data come from a study of blood T cells in healthy people across ages. Whole-study results and caveats: Diversity figures based on one million T cells were deemed too low. In these data, TCR beta diversity tracked strongly with naive T cell percentage.

Samples had at least 6 million PBMCs isolated from them. A second roughly 6 to 11 cycle PCR used barcoded and J-beta primers. Paired-end reads containing CDR3 totaled no fewer than 2.5 million for each sample. TCRdb re-called the 5' RACE reads with MiXCR, one entry per CDR3 protein. The repertoire includes about a million distinct CDR3 sequences, 51% of them detected once, and 20% to 25% sits in the top ten. This receptor was identified in a woman in her sixties or seventies in good health. The V gene is TRBV7-9, the J gene TRBJ2-7; the D is unclear. The sequenced material came from blood. CDR3 nucleotides: TGTGCCAGCAGCTCTACTCCGGTGGACGAGCAGTACTTC. Amino acids: CASSSTPVDEQYF.